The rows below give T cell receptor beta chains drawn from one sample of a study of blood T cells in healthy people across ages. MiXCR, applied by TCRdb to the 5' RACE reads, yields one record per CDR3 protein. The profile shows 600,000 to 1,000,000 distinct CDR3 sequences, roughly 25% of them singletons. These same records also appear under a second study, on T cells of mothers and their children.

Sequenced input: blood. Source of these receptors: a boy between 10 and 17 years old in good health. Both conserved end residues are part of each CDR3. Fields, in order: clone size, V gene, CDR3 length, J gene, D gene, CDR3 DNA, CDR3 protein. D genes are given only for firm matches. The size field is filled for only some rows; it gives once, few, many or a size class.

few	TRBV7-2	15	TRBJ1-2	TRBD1	TGTGCCAGCAGCTTAGGGATCGGGACAGGCTATGGCTACACCTTC	CASSLGIGTGYGYTF
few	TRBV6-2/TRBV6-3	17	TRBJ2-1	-	TGTGCCAGCAGTTACTCGGAGGGAAGAAGCTCCTACAATGAGCAGTTCTTC	CASSYSEGRSSYNEQFF
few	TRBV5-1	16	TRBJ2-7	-	TGCGCCAGCAGCTTGGACGGCGGAGGGGTCTCCTACGAGCAGTACTTC	CASSLDGGGVSYEQYF
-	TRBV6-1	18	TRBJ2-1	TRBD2	TGTGCCAGCTGTACGGGACTAGCGGGGGGCTCCAGCTGGAATGAGCAGTTCTTC	CASCTGLAGGSSWNEQFF
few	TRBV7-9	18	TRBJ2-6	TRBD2	TGTGCCAGCAGCTCCGGACTAGCGGGCCGCCCTGGGGCCAACGTCCTGACTTTC	CASSSGLAGRPGANVLTF
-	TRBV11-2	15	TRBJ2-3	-	TGTGCCAGCAGCTTCAGGGGGGGGGCGGGGGATACGCAGTATTTT	CASSFRGGAGDTQYF
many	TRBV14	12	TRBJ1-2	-	TGTGCCAGCAGCCAAGACGGCTATGGCTACACCTTC	CASSQDGYGYTF
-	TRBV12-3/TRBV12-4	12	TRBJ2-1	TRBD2	TGTGCCGGATCCCGGGGGGGCCGTGAGCAGTTCTTC	CAGSRGGREQFF
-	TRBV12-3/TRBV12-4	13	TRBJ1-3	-	TGTGCCAGCAGTACGAAAAACAGAAACACCATATATTTT	CASSTKNRNTIYF
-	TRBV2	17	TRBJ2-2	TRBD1	TGTGCCAGCAGTGAACCTCGGGACAGGGGATTCACCGGGGAGCTGTTTTTT	CASSEPRDRGFTGELFF
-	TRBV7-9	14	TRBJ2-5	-	TGTGCCAGCAGCCACCGGGACAACCAAGAGACCCAGTACTTC	CASSHRDNQETQYF
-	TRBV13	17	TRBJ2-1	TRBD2	TGTGCCAGCAGCATTAGCGGGGGGGGCACTACCTACAATGAGCAGTTCTTC	CASSISGGGTTYNEQFF